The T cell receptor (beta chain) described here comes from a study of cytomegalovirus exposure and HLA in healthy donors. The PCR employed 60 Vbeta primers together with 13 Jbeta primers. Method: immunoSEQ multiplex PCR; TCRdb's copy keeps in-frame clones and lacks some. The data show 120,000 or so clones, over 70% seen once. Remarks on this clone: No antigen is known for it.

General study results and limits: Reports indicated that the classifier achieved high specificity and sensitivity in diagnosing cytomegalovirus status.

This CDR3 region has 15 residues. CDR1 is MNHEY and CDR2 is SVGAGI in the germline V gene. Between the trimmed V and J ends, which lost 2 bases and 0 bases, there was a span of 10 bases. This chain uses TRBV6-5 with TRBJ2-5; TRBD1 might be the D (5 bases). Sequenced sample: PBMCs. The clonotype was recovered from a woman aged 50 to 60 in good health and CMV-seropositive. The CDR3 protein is CASSYTPGYQETQYF. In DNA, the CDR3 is TGTGCCAGCAGTTACACTCCAGGGTACCAAGAGACCCAGTACTTC.